A selection of T cell receptor beta chains follows, all from one sample in a study of T cell repertoires in cytomegalovirus infection. From the reads, TCRdb called clonotypes with MiXCR, one entry per CDR3 protein. The data hold some 920,000 distinct CDR3 sequences, with 31% observed a single time. These receptors are not linked to any known antigen. The sequences come from cultured CD8+ T cells from PBMCs, collected from culture after CMV antigen stimulation. Receptor source: a human donor in good health (CMV status not recorded). Some clones in this sample may be carry-over from other donors' samples. CDR3s include the opening cysteine and the closing phenylalanine or tryptophan. D genes are given only for firm matches. Size values are once, few and many counts, or a class for expanded clones, and some rows have none.

TRBV19	TRBJ2-1	-	-	TGTGCCAGTAGTATTGTGGGAAGGGGCATCCATGAGCAGTTCTTC	CASSIVGRGIHEQFF
TRBV4-2	TRBJ2-1	few	TRBD2	TGTGCCAGCAGCCAAGTGGCCGGCGGGGGGGCTCAGTTCTTC	CASSQVAGGGAQFF
TRBV7-9	TRBJ1-2	few	-	TGTGCCAGCAGCTTAGCTATGGGGGCTAACTATGGCTACACCTTC	CASSLAMGANYGYTF
TRBV5-6	TRBJ1-1	-	TRBD1	TGTGCCAGCAGCACCTACAGGGGTTCCACTGAAGCTTTCTTT	CASSTYRGSTEAFF
TRBV12-5	TRBJ2-1	few	-	TGTGCTAGTGGTTTGGCGGGGGAACGCTACAATGAGCAGTTCTTC	CASGLAGERYNEQFF
TRBV27	TRBJ2-1	-	TRBD1	TGTGCCAGCAGCTTACCTCTGAAAATAGGACAGGGATCGATCAATGAGCAGTTCTTC	CASSLPLKIGQGSINEQFF
TRBV28	TRBJ1-5	-	-	TGTGCCAGCAGCGGGACGGGAGATCAGCCCCAGCATTTT	CASSGTGDQPQHF
TRBV5-1	TRBJ1-1	many	-	TGCGCCAGCAGCTCAAGGGAGTTTAAAAGAGTTATGAACACTGAAGCTTTCTTT	CASSSREFKRVMNTEAFF
TRBV11-3	TRBJ2-4	few	-	TGTGCCAGCAGCTTGAGGACACAGGAAAACATTCAGTACTTC	CASSLRTQENIQYF
TRBV20-1	TRBJ1-2	-	TRBD1	TGCAGCAGCTATGACAGGGGAAATTCTGGCTACACCTTC	CSSYDRGNSGYTF
TRBV6-1	TRBJ2-5	many	TRBD2	TGTGCCAGCAGTGATGACCTAGCGGGAGGCCAAGAGACCCAGTACTTC	CASSDDLAGGQETQYF
TRBV11-2	TRBJ2-5	few	-	TGTGCCAGCAGCTCCACTATTTACCTCCAAGAGACCCAGTACTTC	CASSSTIYLQETQYF
TRBV15	TRBJ2-1	-	-	TGTGCCACCAGCAGAGATCGCGGCAGGAGGTACAATGAGCAGTTCTTC	CATSRDRGRRYNEQFF
TRBV20-1	TRBJ2-1	-	TRBD2	TGCAGTGCTAGAGATACCAGCGGGGATTTTAATGAGCAGTTCTTC	CSARDTSGDFNEQFF
TRBV6-2/TRBV6-3	TRBJ1-1	few	-	TGTGCCAGCAGTTTTCATCCGCCAGGCGAAGCTTTCTTT	CASSFHPPGEAFF
TRBV7-7	TRBJ2-1	many	-	TGTGCTAGCAGCGAGACTAGTTACAATGAGCAGTTCTTC	CASSETSYNEQFF
TRBV5-4	TRBJ2-3	few	TRBD1	TGTGCCAGCAGCTCGGACAGGGCGATGGGCACAGATACGCAGTATTTT	CASSSDRAMGTDTQYF
TRBV4-1	TRBJ1-1	many	TRBD1	TGTGCCAGCAGCCAGGGGGGTGGGAACACTGAAGCTTTCTTT	CASSQGGGNTEAFF
TRBV7-9	TRBJ2-1	-	TRBD2	TGTGCCAGCAGCTTACCTAGCGGGGGGTCCTCCTACAATGAGCAGTTCTTC	CASSLPSGGSSYNEQFF
TRBV6-2/TRBV6-3	TRBJ1-2	few	-	TGTGCCAGCAGTCAGAAGAACTATGGCTACACCTTC	CASSQKNYGYTF
TRBV10-3	TRBJ2-7	few	TRBD1	TGTGCCATCCGTACAGGGGGCGAAAAAAGGAACGAGCAGTACTTC	CAIRTGGEKRNEQYF
TRBV7-9	TRBJ1-2	-	-	TGTGCCAGCAGCTTAGATACAGGGTTAGCCCATGGCTACACCTTC	CASSLDTGLAHGYTF
TRBV27	TRBJ2-1	few	-	TGTGCCAGCAGTCCACCCAGCTCCTACAATGAGCAGTTCTTC	CASSPPSSYNEQFF
TRBV19	TRBJ1-2	-	TRBD1	TGTGCCAGTACCCTCGAGGAGGGGGCGCTCGGCTACACCTTC	CASTLEEGALGYTF
TRBV19	TRBJ2-3	-	TRBD2	TGTGCCAGTACTCCCGGGGGACTAGCGACAGATACGCAGTATTTT	CASTPGGLATDTQYF
TRBV4-3	TRBJ2-1	many	TRBD2	TGCGCCAGCAGCCAGGGGAGGGAGAGCTCCTACAATGAGCAGTTCTTC	CASSQGRESSYNEQFF
TRBV6-2/TRBV6-3	TRBJ1-5	-	TRBD1	TGTGCCAGCAGTTACGTGGGGACAGGGCAGCCTCAGCCCCAGCATTTT	CASSYVGTGQPQPQHF
TRBV12-3/TRBV12-4	TRBJ1-2	-	TRBD1	TGTGCCAGCAGTAATTTACTCGAGGACAGGGGGAATGGCTACACCTTC	CASSNLLEDRGNGYTF
TRBV27	TRBJ2-7	many	TRBD1	TGTGCCAGCAGTTTCATCTGGACAGGGGATATCGAGCAGTACTTC	CASSFIWTGDIEQYF
TRBV6-2/TRBV6-3	TRBJ1-1	-	-	TGTGCCAGCAGTTACTCGAGCCAGAACACTGAAGCTTTCTTT	CASSYSSQNTEAFF
TRBV7-2	TRBJ1-1	many	TRBD1	TGTGCCAGCAGCTTTGACAGGGGAGTAAGCACTGAAGCTTTCTTT	CASSFDRGVSTEAFF
TRBV7-3	TRBJ1-2	once	-	TGTGCCAGCAGCTCCATTATCGGACAAACGCGGGATGGCTACACCTTC	CASSSIIGQTRDGYTF
TRBV24-1	TRBJ2-3	many	TRBD2	TGTGCCACCAGTGTGGCTAGCGGGGAGAGCACAGATACGCAGTATTTT	CATSVASGESTDTQYF
TRBV20-1	TRBJ2-3	-	-	TGCAGTGCTAGAGAATTGTTTGGAGGGACCGATACGCAGTATTTT	CSARELFGGTDTQYF
TRBV7-3	TRBJ2-1	few	-	TGTGCCAGCAGCTTGCCGCGGTCCGGGGAAAATGAGCAGTTCTTC	CASSLPRSGENEQFF
TRBV3-1	TRBJ2-6	few	-	TGTGCCAGCGAGACGGCCGGAGGGGCCAACGTCCTGACTTTC	CASETAGGANVLTF
TRBV29-1	TRBJ1-2	-	TRBD1	TGCAGCGCCTTGGGACAGGGGGCTACTGGCTACACCTTC	CSALGQGATGYTF
TRBV6-5	TRBJ1-1	-	-	TGTGCCAGCAGCCCTACTTACGGAATAGGGAGGACTGAAGCTTTCTTT	CASSPTYGIGRTEAFF
TRBV7-3	TRBJ2-1	-	-	TGTGCCAGCAGCTTAGGGGCGACGTTCCCCTACAATGAGCAGTTCTTC	CASSLGATFPYNEQFF
TRBV7-8	TRBJ2-5	many	TRBD1	TGTGCCAGCAGCGGACGACAGGGGGAAGAGACCCAGTACTTC	CASSGRQGEETQYF
TRBV7-9	TRBJ2-1	-	-	TGTGCCAGCAGGCACCCCGACGGGGTCTACAATGAGCAGTTCTTC	CASRHPDGVYNEQFF
TRBV3-1	TRBJ1-1	-	TRBD1	TGTGCCAGCAGAAAGGGACAGGGGAGGACTGAAGCTTTCTTT	CASRKGQGRTEAFF
TRBV6-1	TRBJ2-3	few	-	TGTGCCAGCAAAATACGGGTGGGGCTCACAGATACGCAGTATTTT	CASKIRVGLTDTQYF
TRBV2	TRBJ1-1	-	-	TGTGCCAGCAGCGATGGAGCCAGGGCCACTGAAGCTTTCTTT	CASSDGARATEAFF
TRBV19	TRBJ2-2	few	-	TGTGCCAGTAGTATAGATCCGGGGGTAAACACCGGGGAGCTGTTTTTT	CASSIDPGVNTGELFF
TRBV6-2/TRBV6-3	TRBJ1-5	-	-	TGTGCCAGCAGTGACTCGGCGCCCGTATTCAATCAGCCCCAGCATTTT	CASSDSAPVFNQPQHF
TRBV7-3	TRBJ2-2	few	-	TGTGCCAGCAGCTGGGCAGACAACACCGGGGAGCTGTTTTTT	CASSWADNTGELFF
TRBV7-8	TRBJ2-5	many	TRBD2	TGTGCCAGCAGCGCGGGGGGCAGAGAGACCCAGTACTTC	CASSAGGRETQYF
TRBV6-2/TRBV6-3	TRBJ2-1	-	-	TGTGCCAGCAGTTATATTCGGACGGAGCACAATGAGCAGTTCTTC	CASSYIRTEHNEQFF
TRBV7-8	TRBJ1-1	many	-	TGTGCCAGCAGCTTAATTTACGGGAAGAACACTGAAGCTTTCTTT	CASSLIYGKNTEAFF
TRBV7-9	TRBJ2-3	-	-	TGTGCCAGCAGCTTAAGCGATGGGGGGCTCTTTCAAGATACGCAGTATTTT	CASSLSDGGLFQDTQYF
TRBV7-9	TRBJ2-7	few	TRBD1	TGTGCCAGCAGCATCGGGACAGGCTACGAGCAGTACTTC	CASSIGTGYEQYF
TRBV27	TRBJ1-4	few	-	TGTGCCAGCAGTTTAAAGGTTCGAAATGAAAAACTGTTTTTT	CASSLKVRNEKLFF
TRBV9	TRBJ1-1	-	-	TGTGCCAGCAGCCCAGAGTCGAGGAGGACTGAAGCTTTCTTT	CASSPESRRTEAFF
TRBV4-2	TRBJ2-1	few	-	TGTGCCAGCAGCCAACCTAGGAACGATTGGGGCAATGAGCAGTTCTTC	CASSQPRNDWGNEQFF
TRBV5-4	TRBJ1-5	-	-	TGTGCCAGCAGCTTGAAAGGGGACGCGGTCGGACCCCAGCATTTT	CASSLKGDAVGPQHF
TRBV7-6	TRBJ2-2	-	-	TGTGCCAGCAGCTCTAAGGCAGACTTGAACACCGGGGAGCTGTTTTTT	CASSSKADLNTGELFF